This TCR beta chain was captured by sequencing in a study of shared clonotypes between healthy human individuals (TCRdb year 2020). In terms of the full investigation: Three men and a couple of women, aged 18 to 49 years, made up the cohort. For each donor, CD4 naive and CD4 memory were each given three plates, CD8 naive was given two plates, and CD8 memory was given one plate. The study deeply sequenced blood TCR repertoires of five healthy adults to estimate repertoire size and the extent of clonotype sharing between individuals. To increase sequencing depth and limit assay-specific biases, TCR repertoire library preparation and sequencing were carried out by different laboratories using diverse techniques. Each donor's leukapheresis produced roughly between about 0.8 and 8.9 billion PBMCs. Overall study outcomes, separate from this receptor: The genetic and exposure-history diversity represented was limited by the small number of donors. Pairwise subsampling indicated that sequencing depth was expected to affect the degree of clonotype sharing among donors. Sampling was restricted to blood, and TCR repertoires in tissues likely differ from the TCR repertoires found in blood. Even with the large sequencing depth, rarefaction of the sorted-subset datasets indicated that sequencing was incomplete. Naive subsets generally had larger estimated clonotype richness than memory subsets did. Compared with non-shared clonotypes, clonotypes shared by all four sorted-subset donors had higher generation probabilities. Across a handful of donors, about 4.5% of naive CD4, over 3% of naive CD8, 2.3% of memory CD4, and approximately 0.42% of memory CD8 clonotypes were shared.

The germline V gene specifies ENHRY as CDR1 and SYGVKD as CDR2. The CDR3 runs 14 residues from the cysteine to the phenylalanine. The read is trimmed to its CDR3 DNA, 42 bases read in frame from base 1. Between the V and J ends, shortened by 6 bases and 2 bases respectively, the junction contains 14 bases. TCR CDR3 regions were amplified from genomic DNA by multiplex PCR using the deep immunoSEQ assay. Extracted genomic DNA from each cell subset was spread evenly across all wells of several immunoSEQ 96-well plates, with each plate serving as a replicate. For sorted subsets, roughly 200 ng genomic DNA, equal to 25,000 to 35,000 T cell genomes, was loaded into each replicate PCR. The purified libraries were quantified using a Qubit 3.0 fluorometer, sized with a Bioanalyzer 2100, and then quantified again using the KAPA Library Quantification kit. Every immunoSEQ 96-well plate was sequenced on a dedicated single-read 150-cycle Illumina NextSeq 550 flow cell. In the paper's pipeline: Because the immunoSEQ output held only junctional sequences and lacked quality scores, the filtering could not match the filtering applied to full-length reads. Sequences were annotated with PyIR, a Python wrapper for IgBLAST v1.9, and V/J genes and CDR3 were assigned using IMGT germline references. Reads were removed for weak V/J assignments (E-value above 1e-6), missing CDR3, stop codons, out-of-frame junctions, or ambiguous translated residues. V3J clonotypes were defined as sequences sharing an identical inferred V gene, J gene, and CDR3 amino acid sequence. Percentage overlap between repertoires was computed as shared unique clonotypes divided by the size of the smaller repertoire. Three approaches were used to assess repertoire richness: RTK rarefaction, the Chao1 estimator, and Recon v2.1 estimates of unobserved clonotypes. For all TCRbeta clonotypes obtained by the gDNA method from a few donors, generation probabilities were computed with OLGA. In its TCRdb copy, this immuneACCESS table keeps in-frame sequences only and misses some clones. Where compared with another copy, unresolved V genes explain less than half of these, and the others have no known cause. V and J calls and clone size are copied from that table; D and trimming were computed from the DNA. This sample gives more than 550,000 clones in total; roughly 94% of them show up just once. The top ten hold nearly 25% of the sample.

A word on this clone: Its recognized antigen is unknown. The record has no base qualities; no much larger clone is one base away.

CD8 naive samples consisted of CD45RO-negative cells that were positively selected for CCR7, yielding a CD45RA+CCR7+ population without TemRA cells. The donors were healthy, HIV-negative adults who had no recently reported acute infections or vaccinations. Every donor was a Caucasian adult living in Nashville, Tennessee, USA. After blood collection by leukapheresis, PBMCs were isolated using Ficoll-Histopaque density gradient centrifugation and then cryopreserved in the vapor phase of liquid nitrogen. Analytical flow cytometry was used to check the purity and quantity of every magnetically sorted T cell population. Genomic DNA was isolated from each sorted fraction and quantified by UV absorbance on a Nanodrop 2000c.

This receptor was identified in a man aged 25 to 40 in good health. The V gene is TRBV10-3 and the J gene is TRBJ2-7; there is no confident call for the D gene. The sample taken for sequencing was naive CD8+ T cells sorted from blood. The sample's cell subset or site label, decoded: CD45RA+CCR7+. The nucleotide sequence is given as TGTGCCATCAGCCAAGGTGGCTTAACCTACGAGCAGTACTTC. This encodes CAISQGGLTYEQYF.